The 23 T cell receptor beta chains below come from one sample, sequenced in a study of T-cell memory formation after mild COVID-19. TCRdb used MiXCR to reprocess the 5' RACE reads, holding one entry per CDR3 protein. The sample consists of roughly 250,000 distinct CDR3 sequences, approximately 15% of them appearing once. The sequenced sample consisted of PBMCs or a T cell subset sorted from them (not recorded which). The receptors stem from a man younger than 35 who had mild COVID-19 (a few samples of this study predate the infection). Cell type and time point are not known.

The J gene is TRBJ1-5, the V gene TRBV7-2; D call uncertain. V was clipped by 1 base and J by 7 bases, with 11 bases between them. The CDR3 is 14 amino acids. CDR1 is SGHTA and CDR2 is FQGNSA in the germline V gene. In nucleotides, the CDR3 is TGTGCCAGCAGCTTAGAAGGGCGTAGGCAGCCCCAGCATTTT. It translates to CASSLEGRRQPQHF.

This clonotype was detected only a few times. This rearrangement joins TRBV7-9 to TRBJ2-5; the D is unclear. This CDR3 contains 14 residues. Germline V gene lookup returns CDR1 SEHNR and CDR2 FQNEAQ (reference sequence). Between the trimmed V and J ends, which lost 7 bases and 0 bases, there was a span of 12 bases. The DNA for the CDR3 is TGTGCCAGCAAGAGAGATCAGAACCAAGAGACCCAGTACTTC. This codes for CASKRDQNQETQYF.

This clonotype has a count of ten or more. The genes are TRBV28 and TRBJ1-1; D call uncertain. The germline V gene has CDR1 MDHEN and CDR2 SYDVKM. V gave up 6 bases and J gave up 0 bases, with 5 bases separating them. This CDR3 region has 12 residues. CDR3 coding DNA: TGTGCCAGCAGCTTACTGAACACTGAAGCTTTCTTT. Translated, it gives CASSLLNTEAFF.

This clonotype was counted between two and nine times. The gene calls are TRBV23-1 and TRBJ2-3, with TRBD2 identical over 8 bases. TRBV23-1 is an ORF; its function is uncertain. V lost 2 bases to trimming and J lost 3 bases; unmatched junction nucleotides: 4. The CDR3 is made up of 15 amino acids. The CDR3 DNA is TGCGCCAGCAGTCAAGGTAGCGGGGAGACAGATACGCAGTATTTT. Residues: CASSQGSGETDTQYF.

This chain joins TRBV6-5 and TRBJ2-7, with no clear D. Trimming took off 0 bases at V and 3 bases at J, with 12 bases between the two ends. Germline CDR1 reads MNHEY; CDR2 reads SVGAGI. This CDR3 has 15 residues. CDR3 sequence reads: CASSYSVRSNYEQYF. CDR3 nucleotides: TGTGCCAGCAGTTACTCCGTCAGGTCTAACTACGAGCAGTACTTC.

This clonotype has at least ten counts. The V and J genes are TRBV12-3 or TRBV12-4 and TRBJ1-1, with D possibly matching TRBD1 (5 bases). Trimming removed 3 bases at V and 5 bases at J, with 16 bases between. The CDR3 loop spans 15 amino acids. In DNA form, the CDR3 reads TGTGCCAGCAGTTTCCCCCACGCGGGGGATACTGAAGCTTTCTTT. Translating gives CASSFPHAGDTEAFF.

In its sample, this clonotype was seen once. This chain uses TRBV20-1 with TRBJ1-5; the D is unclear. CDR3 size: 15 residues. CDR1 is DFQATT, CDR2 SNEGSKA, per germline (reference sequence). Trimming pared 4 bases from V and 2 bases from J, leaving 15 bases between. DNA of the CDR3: TGCAGTGCTATCGGGCCCAACCAAGGCAATCAGCCCCAGCATTTT. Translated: CSAIGPNQGNQPQHF.

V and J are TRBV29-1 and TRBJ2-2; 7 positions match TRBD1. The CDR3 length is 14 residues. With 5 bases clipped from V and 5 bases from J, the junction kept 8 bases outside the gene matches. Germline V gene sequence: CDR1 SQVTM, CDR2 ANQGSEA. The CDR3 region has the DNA TGCAGCGTTACCGGGACAGTGGGTACCGGGGAGCTGTTTTTT. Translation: CSVTGTVGTGELFF.

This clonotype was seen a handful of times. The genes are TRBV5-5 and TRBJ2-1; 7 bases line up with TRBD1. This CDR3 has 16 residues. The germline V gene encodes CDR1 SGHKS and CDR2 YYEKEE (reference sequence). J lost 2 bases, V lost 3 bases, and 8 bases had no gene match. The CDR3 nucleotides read TGTGCCAGCAGCTCGGCCGGGACAGCAGCCTACAATGAGCAGTTCTTC. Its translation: CASSSAGTAAYNEQFF.

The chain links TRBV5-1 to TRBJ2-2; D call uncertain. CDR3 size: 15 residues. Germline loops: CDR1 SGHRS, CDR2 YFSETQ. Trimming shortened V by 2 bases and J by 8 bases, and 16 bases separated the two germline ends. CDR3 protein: CASSLLTTLRGELFF. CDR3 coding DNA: TGCGCCAGCAGCTTACTCACCACCCTCAGGGGGGAGCTGTTTTTT.

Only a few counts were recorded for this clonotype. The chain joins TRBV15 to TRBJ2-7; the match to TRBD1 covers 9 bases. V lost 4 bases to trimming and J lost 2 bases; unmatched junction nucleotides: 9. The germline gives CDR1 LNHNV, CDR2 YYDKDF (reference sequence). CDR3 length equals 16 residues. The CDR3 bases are TGTGCCACCAGCAACCGGGACAGGGACTATCCCTACGAGCAGTACGTC. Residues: CATSNRDRDYPYEQYV.

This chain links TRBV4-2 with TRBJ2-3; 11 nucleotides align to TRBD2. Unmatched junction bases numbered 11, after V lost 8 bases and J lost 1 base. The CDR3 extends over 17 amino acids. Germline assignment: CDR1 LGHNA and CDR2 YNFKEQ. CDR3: CASARLAGGGGTDTQYF. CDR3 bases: TGTGCCAGCGCCCGGCTAGCGGGGGGTGGAGGCACAGATACGCAGTATTTT.

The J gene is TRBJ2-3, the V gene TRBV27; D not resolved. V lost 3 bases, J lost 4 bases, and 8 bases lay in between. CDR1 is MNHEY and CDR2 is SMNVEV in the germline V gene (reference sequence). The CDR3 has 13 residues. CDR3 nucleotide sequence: TGTGCCAGCAGTTTTTATAATGCAGATACGCAGTATTTT. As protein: CASSFYNADTQYF.

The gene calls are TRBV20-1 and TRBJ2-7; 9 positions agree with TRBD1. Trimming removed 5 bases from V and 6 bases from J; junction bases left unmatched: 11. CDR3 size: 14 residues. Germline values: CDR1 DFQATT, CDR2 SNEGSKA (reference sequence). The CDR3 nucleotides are TGCAGTGCTGCCTCTCCCGGACAGGGGACCGAGCAGTACTTC. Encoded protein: CSAASPGQGTEQYF.

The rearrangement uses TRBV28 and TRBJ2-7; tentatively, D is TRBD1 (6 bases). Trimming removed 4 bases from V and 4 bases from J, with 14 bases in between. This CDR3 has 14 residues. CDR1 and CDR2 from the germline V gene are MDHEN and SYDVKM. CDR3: CASSYRDPGYEQYV. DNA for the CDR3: TGTGCCAGCAGTTACAGGGACCCCGGTTACGAGCAGTACGTC.

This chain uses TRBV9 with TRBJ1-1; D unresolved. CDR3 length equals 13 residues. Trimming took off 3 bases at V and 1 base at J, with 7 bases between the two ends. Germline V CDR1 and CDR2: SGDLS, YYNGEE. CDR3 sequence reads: CASSATANTEAFF. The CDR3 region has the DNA TGTGCCAGCAGCGCGACCGCGAACACTGAAGCTTTCTTT.

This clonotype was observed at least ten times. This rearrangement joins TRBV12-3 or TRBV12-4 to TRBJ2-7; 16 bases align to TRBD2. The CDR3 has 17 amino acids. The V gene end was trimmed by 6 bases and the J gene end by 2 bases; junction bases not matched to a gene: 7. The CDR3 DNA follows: TGTGCCAGCAGCCCTGGGACTAGCGGGGGGGAACCCTACGAGCAGTACTTC. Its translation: CASSPGTSGGEPYEQYF.

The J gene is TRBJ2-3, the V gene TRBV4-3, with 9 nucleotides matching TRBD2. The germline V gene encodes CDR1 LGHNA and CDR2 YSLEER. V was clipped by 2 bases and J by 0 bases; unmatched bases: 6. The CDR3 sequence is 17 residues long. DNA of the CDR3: TGCGCCAGCAGCCAACAGTCTAGCGGGGCTAGCACAGATACGCAGTATTTT. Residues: CASSQQSSGASTDTQYF.

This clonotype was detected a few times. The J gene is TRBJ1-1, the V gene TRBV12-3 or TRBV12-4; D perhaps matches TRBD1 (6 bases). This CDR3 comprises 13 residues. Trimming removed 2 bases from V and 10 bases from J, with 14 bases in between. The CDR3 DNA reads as TGTGCCAGCAGTTTACAGGGGCGGGGAAGAGCTTTCTTT. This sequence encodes CASSLQGRGRAFF.

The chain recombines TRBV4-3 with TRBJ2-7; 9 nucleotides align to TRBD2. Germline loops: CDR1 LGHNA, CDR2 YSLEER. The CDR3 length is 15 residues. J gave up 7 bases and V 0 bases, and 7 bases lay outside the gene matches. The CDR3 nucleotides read TGCGCCAGCAGCCAAGAGGGTAGCGGGGGACGGGAGCAGTACTTC. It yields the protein CASSQEGSGGREQYF.

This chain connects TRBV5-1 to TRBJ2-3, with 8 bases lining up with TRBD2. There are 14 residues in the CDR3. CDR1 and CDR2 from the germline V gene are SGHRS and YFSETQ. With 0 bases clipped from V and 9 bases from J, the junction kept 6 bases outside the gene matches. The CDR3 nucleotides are TGCGCCAGCAGCTTGGAGGTCGGGGGGGTGACGCAGTATTTT. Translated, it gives CASSLEVGGVTQYF.

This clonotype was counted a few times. The CDR3 spells CASSPGAQPQHF. The CDR3 DNA sequence: TGTGCCAGCAGTCCCGGAGCCCAGCCCCAGCATTTT. This chain links TRBV12-3 or TRBV12-4 with TRBJ1-5; D is unresolved. Trimming stripped 5 bases from V and 7 bases from J, with 9 bases between. The CDR3 consists of 12 residues.

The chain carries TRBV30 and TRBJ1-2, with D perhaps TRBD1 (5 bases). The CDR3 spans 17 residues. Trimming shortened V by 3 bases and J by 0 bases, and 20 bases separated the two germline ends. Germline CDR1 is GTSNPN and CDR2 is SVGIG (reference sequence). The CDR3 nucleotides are TGTGCCTGGAGGTACCTTCGACAGACCCGTACTAACTATGGCTACACCTTC. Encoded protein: CAWRYLRQTRTNYGYTF.